This is a list of T cell receptor beta chains from one sample in a study of CD8 T cells in Susac syndrome. One entry per CDR3 protein results from TCRdb running MiXCR on the immunoSEQ multiplex PCR reads. The repertoire consists of 150,000 to 200,000 distinct CDR3 sequences, with 93% occurring once and the leading ten covering 0.13%. Sequenced material: CD4+ T cells from PBMCs. The source of these receptors is a human donor in good health. Each CDR3 is given with its conserved first and last residue. Each record gives: V gene, J gene, CDR3 protein.

>TRBV6-5|TRBJ2-2
CASSYRNHRGSYTGELFF
>TRBV29-1|TRBJ2-5
CSVALLAEGTQYF
>TRBV3-1|TRBJ1-2
CASSQVGTVYGYTF
>TRBV7-8|TRBJ2-7
CASSLATYEQYF
>TRBV9|TRBJ2-7
CASGKTLYEQYF
>TRBV12-5|TRBJ1-3
CASGSGASGNTIYF
>TRBV6-1|TRBJ2-3
CASSLGQGGGDTQYF
>TRBV7-2|TRBJ2-7
CASSLVSNRGQGAYEQYF
>TRBV20-1|TRBJ1-1
CSATDRGFEAFF
>TRBV27|TRBJ2-2
CASSFRLTMSGGELFF
>TRBV6-5|TRBJ1-5
CASSGQSNQPQHF
>TRBV12-3/TRBV12-4|TRBJ2-1
CASSPRGARNEQFF
>TRBV5-1|TRBJ2-3
CASSTSFNTDTQYF
>TRBV20-1|TRBJ1-2
CSALQGPLNYGYTF
>TRBV6-5|TRBJ1-1
CASSRDRAGTEAFF
>TRBV6-6|TRBJ2-7
CASRGQGGYEQYF
>TRBV3-1|TRBJ2-7
CASSQLAGVGEQYF
>TRBV28|TRBJ2-5
CASSRGVGIQETQYF
>TRBV5-1|TRBJ1-5
CASSLQPLGDSNQPQHF
>TRBV21-1|TRBJ1-2
CASSNYTSPIYGYTF
>TRBV6-6|TRBJ2-2
CASRTGASNTGELFF
>TRBV6-1|TRBJ1-5
CASSVAGTNQPQHF
>TRBV2|TRBJ2-3
CASRGDGPTDTQYF
>TRBV7-9|TRBJ2-3
CASSVPGLADTQYF
>TRBV4-2|TRBJ2-1
CASSQESVAANEQFF
>TRBV2|TRBJ1-2
CASSQDDYGYTF
>TRBV13|TRBJ1-1
CASSLGRINTEAFF
>TRBV12-3/TRBV12-4|TRBJ2-5
CASRPTGKETQYF
>TRBV6-5|TRBJ2-7
CASSGQGGPYEQYF
>TRBV30|TRBJ1-2
CAWGQGLALGYTF
>TRBV7-2|TRBJ2-7
CASSLMGKQYF
>TRBV12-3/TRBV12-4|TRBJ2-7
CASTLMQGYEQYF
>TRBV12-3/TRBV12-4|TRBJ2-7
CASSFEPVEQYF
>TRBV5-1|TRBJ2-7
CASTASDPSHEQYF
>TRBV6-1|TRBJ2-7
CASRPGLDYEQYF
>TRBV24-1|TRBJ2-5
CATSDRGTRGQETQYF
>TRBV3-1|TRBJ1-1
CASQNTGSTEAFF
>TRBV20-1|TRBJ2-7
CSASPPGRGGEQYF
>TRBV3-1|TRBJ2-7
CASSQVAGAPYEQYF
>TRBV19|TRBJ2-1
CASSIRTSVNEQFF
>TRBV2|TRBJ1-1
CASSENPGPNAFF
>TRBV18|TRBJ2-7
CASSPPGAWGGDEQYF
>TRBV15|TRBJ1-2
CATSRDSGGPGGGYTF
>TRBV12-3/TRBV12-4|TRBJ2-7
CASSSRDNSYEQYF
>TRBV27|TRBJ2-7
CASSTHRSPMDEQYF
>TRBV5-6|TRBJ1-1
CASSRGPPLGNTEAFF